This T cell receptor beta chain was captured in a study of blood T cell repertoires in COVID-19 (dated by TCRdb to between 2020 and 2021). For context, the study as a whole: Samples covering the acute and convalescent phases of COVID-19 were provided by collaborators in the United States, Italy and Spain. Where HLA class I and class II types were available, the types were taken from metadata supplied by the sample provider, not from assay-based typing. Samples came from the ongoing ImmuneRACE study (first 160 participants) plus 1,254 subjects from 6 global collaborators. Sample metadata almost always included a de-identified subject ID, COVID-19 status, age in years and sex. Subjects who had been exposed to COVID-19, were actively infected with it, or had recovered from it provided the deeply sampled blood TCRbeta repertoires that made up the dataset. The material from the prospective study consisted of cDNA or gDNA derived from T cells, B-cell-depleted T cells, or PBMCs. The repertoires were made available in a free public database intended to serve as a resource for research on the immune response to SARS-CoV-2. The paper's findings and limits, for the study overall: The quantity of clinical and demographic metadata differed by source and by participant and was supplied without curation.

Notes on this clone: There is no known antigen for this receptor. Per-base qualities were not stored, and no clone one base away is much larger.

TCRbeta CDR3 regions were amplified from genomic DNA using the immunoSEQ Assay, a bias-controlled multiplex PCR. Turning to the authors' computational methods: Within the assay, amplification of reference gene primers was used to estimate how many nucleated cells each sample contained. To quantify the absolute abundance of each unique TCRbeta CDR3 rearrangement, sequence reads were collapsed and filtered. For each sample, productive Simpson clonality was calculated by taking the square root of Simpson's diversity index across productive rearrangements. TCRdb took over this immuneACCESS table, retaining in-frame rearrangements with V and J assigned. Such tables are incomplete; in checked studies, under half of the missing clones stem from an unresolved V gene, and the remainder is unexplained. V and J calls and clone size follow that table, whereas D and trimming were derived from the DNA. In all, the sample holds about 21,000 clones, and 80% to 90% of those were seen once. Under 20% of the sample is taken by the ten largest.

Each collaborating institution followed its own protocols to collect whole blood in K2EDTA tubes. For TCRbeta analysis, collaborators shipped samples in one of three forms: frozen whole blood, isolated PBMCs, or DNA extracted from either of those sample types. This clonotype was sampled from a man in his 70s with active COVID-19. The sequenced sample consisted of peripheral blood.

The DNA is as follows: TGTGCCAGCACCTCACAGGGGGAGGGAGAGCAGTACTTC. Translated, it reads CASTSQGEGEQYF. The chain joins TRBV9 to TRBJ2-7; TRBD1 is perhaps the D gene, given 8 matching bases. Including the terminal cysteine and phenylalanine, the CDR3 comprises 13 residues. Kept here is only the CDR3 DNA, which spans 39 bases and is read in frame from base 1. The germline ends are 17 bases apart after V is trimmed by 6 bases and J by 7 bases. The CDR1 and CDR2 encoded by the germline V gene are SGDLS and YYNGEE.